This T cell receptor beta chain was retrieved from a study of cytotoxic CD8 clonotypes in ibrutinib-treated CLL. Study at large: The patient breakdown showed about ten relapsed/refractory and some 16 treatment-naive cases, with some 17 IGHV unmutated. Study outcomes and limitations: Public clonotypes, an uncommon group, contracted or remained stable on treatment.

The V end was cut by 4 bases, the J end by 4 bases, with 14 bases between. Germline V gives CDR1 SGHRS, CDR2 YFSETQ. The CDR3 runs 15 residues. Worth noting for this clone: Its specificity is not known.

A 1 in 200,000 to 1 in 1 million T cell depth was the sequencing target. The method was immunoSEQ multiplex PCR; TCRdb's version includes in-frame clones alone and lacks a portion of them. The sample holds over 250,000 clones, roughly three quarters seen once. V and J are TRBV5-1 and TRBJ2-2, with D tentatively TRBD2 (5 bases). The sequence was obtained from a human donor with chronic lymphocytic leukemia. Sequencing was performed on PBMCs, taken at disease progression, from a patient treated with ibrutinib. CDR3 sequence (DNA): TGCGCCAGCAGCCCACGGACCCGGGGCACCGGGGAGCTGTTTTTT. Translation: CASSPRTRGTGELFF.